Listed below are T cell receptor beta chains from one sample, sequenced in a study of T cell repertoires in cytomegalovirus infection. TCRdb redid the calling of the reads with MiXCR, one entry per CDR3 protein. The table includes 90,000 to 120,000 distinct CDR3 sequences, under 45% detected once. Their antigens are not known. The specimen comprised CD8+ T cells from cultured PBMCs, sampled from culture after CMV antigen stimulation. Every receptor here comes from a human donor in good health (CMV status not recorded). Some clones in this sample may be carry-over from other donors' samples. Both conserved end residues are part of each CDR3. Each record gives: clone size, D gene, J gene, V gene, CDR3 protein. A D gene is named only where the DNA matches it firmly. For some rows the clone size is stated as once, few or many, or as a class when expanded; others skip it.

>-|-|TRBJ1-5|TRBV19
CASSIEADYQPQHF
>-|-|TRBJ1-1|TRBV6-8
CASSSEGNTEAFF
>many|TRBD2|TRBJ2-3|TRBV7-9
CASSEIADGGAYTDTQYF
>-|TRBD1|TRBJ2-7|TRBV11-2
CASSSGQGASYEQYF
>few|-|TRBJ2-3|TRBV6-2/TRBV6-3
CASSSPNADTQYF
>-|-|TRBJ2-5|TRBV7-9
CASSFRGDEGQETQYF
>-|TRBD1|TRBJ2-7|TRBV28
CASRKPGQSVYEQYF
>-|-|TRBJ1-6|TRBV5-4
CASSLDSPINNSPLHF
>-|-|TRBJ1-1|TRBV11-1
CASNPTENTEAFF
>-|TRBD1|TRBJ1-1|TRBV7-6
CASSLMGQGYLAEAFF
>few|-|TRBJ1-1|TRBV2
CASSAVGTEAFF
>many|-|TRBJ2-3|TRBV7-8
CASSSKNRGSYTDTQYF
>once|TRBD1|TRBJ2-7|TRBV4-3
CASSQERTGGYEQYF
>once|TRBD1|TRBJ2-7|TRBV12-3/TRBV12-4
CASSPTGGIYEQYF
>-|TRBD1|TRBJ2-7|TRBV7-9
CASSARDRTYEQYF
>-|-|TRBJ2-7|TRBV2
CASSERGTAAYEQYF
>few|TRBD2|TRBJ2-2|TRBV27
CASSSLVAGGPLAGELFF
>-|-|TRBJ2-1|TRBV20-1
CSAPGGSLHEQFF
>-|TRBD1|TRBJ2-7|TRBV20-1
CSARDLFRDRVDEQYF
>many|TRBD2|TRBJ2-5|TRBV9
CASSTGASGGALQETQYF
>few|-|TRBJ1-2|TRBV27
CASSSQGNYGYTF
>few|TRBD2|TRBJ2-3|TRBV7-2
CASSPEGTSGGAGDTQYF
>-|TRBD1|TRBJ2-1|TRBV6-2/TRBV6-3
CASSYMDRASDEQFF
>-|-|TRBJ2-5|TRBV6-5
CATNGKGRETQYF
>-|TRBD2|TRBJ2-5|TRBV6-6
CASSYSAGGLGETQYF
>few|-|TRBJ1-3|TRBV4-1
CASSQVHSISGNTIYF
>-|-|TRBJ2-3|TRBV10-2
CASSDLETRSTDTQYF
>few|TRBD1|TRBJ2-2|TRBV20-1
CSAYRDRNTGELFF
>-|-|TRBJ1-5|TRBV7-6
CASSLMGGNQPQHF
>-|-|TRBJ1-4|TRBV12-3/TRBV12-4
CASSLSDAGSEKLFF
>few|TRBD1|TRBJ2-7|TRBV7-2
CASSLTVGQGSTYEQYF
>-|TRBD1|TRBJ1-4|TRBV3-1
CASSRSRDRGHLEEKLFF
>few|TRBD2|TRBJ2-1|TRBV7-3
CASSPGTSGAKNEQFF
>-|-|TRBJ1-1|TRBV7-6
CASSPLRGKELEAFF
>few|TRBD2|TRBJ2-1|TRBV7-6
CASSLAGVAGSSYNEQFF
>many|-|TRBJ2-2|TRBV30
CARRQGWVGELFF
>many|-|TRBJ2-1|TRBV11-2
CASSSYAGQYNEQFF
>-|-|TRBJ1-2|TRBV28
CASRAGTPYGYTF
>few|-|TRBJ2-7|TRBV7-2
CASSPYVSYEQYF
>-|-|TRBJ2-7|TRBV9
CASSGGRSAYEQYF
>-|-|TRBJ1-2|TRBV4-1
CASSPGPGATAGYGYTF
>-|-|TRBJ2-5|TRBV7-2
CASSLSDLGETQYF
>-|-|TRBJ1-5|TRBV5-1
CASSFSDPGNQPQHF
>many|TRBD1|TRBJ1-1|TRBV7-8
CASSFQGVTEAFF
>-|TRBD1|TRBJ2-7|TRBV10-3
CAISRDSSGYEQYF
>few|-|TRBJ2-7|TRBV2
CASSAGLPYEQYF
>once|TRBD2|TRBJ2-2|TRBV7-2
CASSGVGTSGSTGELFF
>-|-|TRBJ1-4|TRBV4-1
CASRYMRGGEKLFF
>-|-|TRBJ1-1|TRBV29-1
CSAPGGGTEAFF
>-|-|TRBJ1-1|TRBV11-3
CASSLGLLAEAFF
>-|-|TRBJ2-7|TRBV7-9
CASSYRDGREQYF
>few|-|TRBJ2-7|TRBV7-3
CASSPQASYEQYF